This T cell receptor (beta chain) was captured by sequencing in a study of T-cell reconstitution after alpha-beta-depleted transplantation in children. Findings and caveats of the study: A year had passed since transplant, and T-cell counts and diversity by then came mostly from newly produced T cells. In patients about two months after transplant, alpha-beta T cells reportedly arose from several hundred expanded graft clones.

As concerns this clonotype: Its antigen is undetermined.

The authors prepared the TCRbeta library with unique molecular identifiers. TCRdb reprocessed the PCR reads with MiXCR, giving one entry per CDR3 protein. The table includes some 220,000 distinct CDR3 sequences, about a tenth detected once. The sequencing here drew on PBMCs, taken before TCRalphabeta/CD19-depleted stem cell transplant. The receptor's source is a child in the first two years of life with acute myeloid leukemia, due to receive a stem cell transplant.

The CDR3 DNA reads TGCAGCGTTGAAGAGGCCTCCGGCGCTTCTGGCTACACCTTC. It encodes CSVEEASGASGYTF. The chain links TRBV29-1 to TRBJ1-2, with D uncertain. The CDR3 runs to 14 residues. With 0 bases removed from V and 7 bases from J, the gap between germline ends came to 15 bases. Germline loops: CDR1 SQVTM, CDR2 ANQGSEA.